The 11 T cell receptor beta chains presented below share a single source sample, sequenced in a study of cytomegalovirus exposure and HLA in healthy donors. Here immunoSEQ multiplex PCR was the method, and the copy in TCRdb shows in-frame clones only, minus some. This table holds roughly 100,000 clones, approximately 94% found once. The specimen was PBMCs. The receptor source for this set is a woman under 30 in good health and CMV-seronegative.

The chain joins TRBV9 to TRBJ1-2; TRBD1 matches at 7 bases. V shed 4 bases and J 4 bases; nucleotides not matched to a gene: 10. Germline-derived CDR1 and CDR2 are SGDLS and YYNGEE. This CDR3 region has 15 residues. CDR3 residues: CASSFRQGNFYGYTF. For the CDR3, the DNA is TGTGCCAGCAGCTTTCGACAGGGAAATTTCTATGGCTACACCTTC.

The rearrangement joins TRBV14 to TRBJ2-3; TRBD2 agrees at 11 bases. This CDR3 contains 16 residues. The junction had 4 bases not matched to a gene; V was cut back by 5 bases and J by 0 bases. The germline V gene has CDR1 SGHDN and CDR2 FVKESK. The CDR3 DNA reads TGTGCCAGCAGCGGACGGACTAGCGGGAGCACAGATACGCAGTATTTT. Its translation is CASSGRTSGSTDTQYF.

The chain has TRBV11-2 and TRBJ2-1; TRBD2 is a possible D gene (5 bases). The CDR3 is 13 amino acids. Germline lookup yields CDR1 SGHAT and CDR2 FQNNGV. Trimming pared 1 base from V and 16 bases from J, leaving 17 bases between. The CDR3 sequence is CASSLGELGRRFF. DNA for the CDR3: TGTGCCAGCAGCTTAGGGGAGTTGGGGAGAAGATTCTTC. Combining the CDR3 with reference TRBV11-2 and TRBJ2-1 gives the whole variable domain EAGVAQSPRYKIIEKRQSVAFWCNPISGHATLYWYQQILGQGPKLLIQFQNNGVVDDSQLPKDRFSAERLKGVDSTLKIQPAKLEDSAVYLCASSLGELGRRFFGPGTRLTVL.

This clone was seen only once. This rearrangement joins TRBV6-6 to TRBJ1-1, with 7 positions matching TRBD1. The CDR3 is 16 residues long. Germline V gene sequence: CDR1 MNHNY, CDR2 SVGAGI (reference sequence). The V and J ends lost 0 bases and 0 bases, in that order; junction bases with no gene match: 4. CDR3 residues: CASSYSQGDMNTEAFF. The CDR3 DNA follows: TGTGCCAGCAGTTACTCCCAGGGGGATATGAACACTGAAGCTTTCTTT.

This clone was seen once. V is TRBV28 and J is TRBJ1-5; weak D call: TRBD1 (6 bases). This CDR3 comprises 15 residues. From germline, CDR1 is MDHEN and CDR2 SYDVKM. V was clipped by 3 bases and J by 6 bases, with 15 bases between them. This chain's CDR3 is CASSFYGDTSQPQHF. DNA of the CDR3: TGTGCCAGCAGTTTTTATGGGGACACTTCTCAGCCCCAGCATTTT.

The chain has TRBV19 and TRBJ2-7; 12 nucleotides agree with TRBD1. Losses at the gene ends were 2 bases for V and 3 bases for J; bases not matched to a gene: 5. The V gene's germline CDR1 is LNHDA and CDR2 SQIVND (reference sequence). This CDR3 contains 16 residues. The CDR3, as DNA: TGTGCCAGTAGTATATCCGGGACAGGGGGCTACTACGAGCAGTACTTC. It encodes CASSISGTGGYYEQYF.

This chain connects TRBV15 to TRBJ2-7; maybe TRBD1 (5 bases). The V and J ends lost 3 bases and 2 bases respectively, with 8 bases between them. The CDR3 is 13 residues long. Per the germline V gene, CDR1 is LNHNV and CDR2 is YYDKDF (reference sequence). CDR3 protein: CATSSPGPYEQYF. The CDR3 nucleotides are TGTGCCACCAGCAGCCCAGGGCCCTACGAGCAGTACTTC.

V is TRBV9 and J is TRBJ2-5; 11 positions match TRBD2. The J segment lost 4 bases and the V segment lost 0 bases, leaving 8 bases of the junction unmatched. Germline CDR1 and CDR2: SGDLS and YYNGEE. CDR3 length: 17 amino acids. The CDR3 reads CASSVGGLAGGGETQYF. CDR3 in DNA: TGTGCCAGCAGCGTAGGTGGCCTAGCGGGAGGTGGAGAGACCCAGTACTTC.

The rearrangement links TRBV10-3 to TRBJ2-7; TRBD2 matches at 14 bases. The CDR3 extends over 17 amino acids. With 0 bases clipped from V and 5 bases from J, the junction kept 6 bases outside the gene matches. CDR1 and CDR2 from the germline V gene are ENHRY and SYGVKD. The CDR3 DNA reads TGTGCCATCAGTGAGTCACGGACTAGCGGGGGGTTGAACGAGCAGTACTTC. Its translation is CAISESRTSGGLNEQYF.

The V and J genes are TRBV7-2 and TRBJ1-1, with 7 nucleotides matching TRBD1. The CDR3 totals 15 residues. Germline values: CDR1 SGHTA, CDR2 FQGNSA. V lost 0 bases, J lost 9 bases, and 10 bases stayed unmatched. The CDR3 coding sequence is TGTGCCAGCAGCTTAGCGGAAGGGGGCTCGATTAAAGCTTTCTTT. Amino acid sequence: CASSLAEGGSIKAFF.

The chain joins TRBV7-8 to TRBJ1-1; D possibly corresponds to TRBD1 (5 bases). Trimming shortened V by 2 bases and J by 0 bases, and 10 bases separated the two germline ends. The CDR3 has 15 amino acids. CDR1 and CDR2 from the germline V gene are SGHVS and FQNEAQ. Written as DNA, the CDR3 is TGTGCCAGCAGCTTATCAGGGTTCATGAACACTGAAGCTTTCTTT. It is translated as CASSLSGFMNTEAFF.